This T cell receptor beta chain was sequenced for a study of radiotherapy plus CTLA-4 blockade in lung cancer. The overall study: Patients showed objective responses in around a sixth of cases and disease control in under 35%.

Findings and caveats of the study: Reported findings show early blood T cell clone dynamics, with interferon-beta, best predicted response. In blood, tumor-derived TCR clones expanded after radiotherapy plus ipilimumab.

This clone showed up just once. Its antigen is as yet unknown. Measured with immunoSEQ multiplex PCR; TCRdb has only the in-frame clones, and not every one. The data show more than 25,000 clones, around three quarters seen once. Enrolled patients, whose metastatic non-small-cell lung cancer was chemo-refractory, received focal radiation plus CTLA-4 blockade with ipilimumab. CDR1 is MDHEN, CDR2 SYDVKM, per germline. The CDR3 consists of 15 residues. The V gene lost 7 bases and the J gene lost 0 bases, with 10 bases spanning the gap. This clonotype was sampled from a human donor with non-small cell lung cancer that progressed on radiotherapy plus ipilimumab. Source: peripheral blood, taken from a patient treated with radiotherapy plus ipilimumab. The chain uses TRBV28 and TRBJ2-6; a possible D gene is TRBD1 (5 bases). In DNA form, the CDR3 reads TGTGCCAGCACCGGACACAACTCTGGGGCCAACGTCCTGACTTTC. Residues: CASTGHNSGANVLTF.